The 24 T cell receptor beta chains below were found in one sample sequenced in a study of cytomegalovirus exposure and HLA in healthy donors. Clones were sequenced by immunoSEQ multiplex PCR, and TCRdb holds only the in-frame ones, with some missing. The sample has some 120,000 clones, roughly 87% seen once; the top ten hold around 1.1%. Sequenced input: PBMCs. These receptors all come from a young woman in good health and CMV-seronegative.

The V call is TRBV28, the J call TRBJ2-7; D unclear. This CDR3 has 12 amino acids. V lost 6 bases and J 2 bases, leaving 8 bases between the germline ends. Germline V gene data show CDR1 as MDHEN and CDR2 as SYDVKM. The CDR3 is CASRRLAYEQYF. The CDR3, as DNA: TGTGCCAGCAGGAGGCTAGCCTACGAGCAGTACTTC.

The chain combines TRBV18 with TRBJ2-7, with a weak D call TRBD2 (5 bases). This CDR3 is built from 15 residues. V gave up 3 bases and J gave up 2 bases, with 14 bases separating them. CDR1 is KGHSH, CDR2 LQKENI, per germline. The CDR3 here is CASSPAGLPTYEQYF. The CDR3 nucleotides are TGTGCCAGCTCACCTGCCGGACTTCCTACCTACGAGCAGTACTTC.

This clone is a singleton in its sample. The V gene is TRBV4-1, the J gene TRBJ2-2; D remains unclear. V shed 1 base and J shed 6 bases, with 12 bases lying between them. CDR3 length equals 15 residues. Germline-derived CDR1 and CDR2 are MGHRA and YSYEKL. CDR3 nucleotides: TGCGCCAGCAGCCAAGTAGATATCGCCGCCGGGGAGCTGTTTTTT. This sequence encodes CASSQVDIAAGELFF.

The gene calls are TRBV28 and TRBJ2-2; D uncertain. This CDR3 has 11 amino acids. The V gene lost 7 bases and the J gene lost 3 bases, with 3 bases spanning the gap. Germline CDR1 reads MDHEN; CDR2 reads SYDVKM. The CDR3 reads CASTDTGELFF. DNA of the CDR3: TGTGCCAGCACCGACACCGGGGAGCTGTTTTTT.

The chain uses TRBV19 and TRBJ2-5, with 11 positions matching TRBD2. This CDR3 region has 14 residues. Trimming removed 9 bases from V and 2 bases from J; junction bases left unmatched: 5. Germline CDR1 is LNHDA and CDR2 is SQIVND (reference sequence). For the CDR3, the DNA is TGTGCCAGCAGGACTAGCGGGCTTCAAGAGACCCAGTACTTC. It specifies CASRTSGLQETQYF. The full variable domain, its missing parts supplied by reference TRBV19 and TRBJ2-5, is DGGITQSPKYLFRKEGQNVTLSCEQNLNHDAMYWYRQDPGQGLRLIYYSQIVNDFQKGDIAEGYSVSREKKESFPLTVTSAQKNPTAFYLCASRTSGLQETQYFGPGTRLLVL.

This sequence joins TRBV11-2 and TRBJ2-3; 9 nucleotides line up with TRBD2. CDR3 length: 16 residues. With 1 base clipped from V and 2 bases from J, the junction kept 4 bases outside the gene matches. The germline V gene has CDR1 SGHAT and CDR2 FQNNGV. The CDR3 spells CASSLGASGDTDTQYF. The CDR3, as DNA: TGTGCCAGCAGCTTAGGGGCTAGCGGGGACACAGATACGCAGTATTTT.

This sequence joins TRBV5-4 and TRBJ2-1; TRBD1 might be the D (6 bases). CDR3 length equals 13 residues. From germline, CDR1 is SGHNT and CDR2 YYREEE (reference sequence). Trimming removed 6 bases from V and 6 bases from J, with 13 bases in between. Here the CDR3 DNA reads TGTGCCAGCAACCTCAGGGGCAGCAATGAGCAGTTCTTC. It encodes CASNLRGSNEQFF.

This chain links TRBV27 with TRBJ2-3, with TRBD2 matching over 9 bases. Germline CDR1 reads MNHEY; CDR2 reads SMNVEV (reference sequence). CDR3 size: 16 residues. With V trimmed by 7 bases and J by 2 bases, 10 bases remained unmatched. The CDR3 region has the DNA TGTGCCAGCACACCTTGGGGCGGGGGGGACACAGATACGCAGTATTTT. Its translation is CASTPWGGGDTDTQYF.

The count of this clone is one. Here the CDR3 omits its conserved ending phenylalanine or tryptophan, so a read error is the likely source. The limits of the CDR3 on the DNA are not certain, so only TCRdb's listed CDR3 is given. The CDR3 sequence: CASSLDRTTGPQI. The chain couples TRBV11-2 to TRBJ2-7; the table assigns TRBD1, which was not confirmed against the DNA. Both ends counted, the CDR3 spans 13 residues. Germline assignment: CDR1 SGHAT and CDR2 FQNNGV.

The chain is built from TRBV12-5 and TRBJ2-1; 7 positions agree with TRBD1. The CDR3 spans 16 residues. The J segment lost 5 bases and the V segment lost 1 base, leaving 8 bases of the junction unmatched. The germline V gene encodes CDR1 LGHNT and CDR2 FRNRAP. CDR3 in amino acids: CASGLERTGTDNEQFF. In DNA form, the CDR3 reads TGTGCTAGTGGTTTGGAAAGAACCGGGACAGACAATGAGCAGTTCTTC.

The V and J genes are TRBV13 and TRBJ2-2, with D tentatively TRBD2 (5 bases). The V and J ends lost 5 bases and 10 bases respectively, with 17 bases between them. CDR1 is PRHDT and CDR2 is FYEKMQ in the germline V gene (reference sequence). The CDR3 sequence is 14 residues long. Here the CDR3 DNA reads TGTGCCAGCAGCCGGACCCCCGCCGGGGTGGAGCTGTTTTTT. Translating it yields CASSRTPAGVELFF.

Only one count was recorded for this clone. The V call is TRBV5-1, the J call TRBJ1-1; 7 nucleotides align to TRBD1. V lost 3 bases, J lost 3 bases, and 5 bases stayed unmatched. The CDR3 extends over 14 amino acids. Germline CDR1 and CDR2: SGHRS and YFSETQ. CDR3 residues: CASSSRGSDTEAFF. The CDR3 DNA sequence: TGCGCCAGCAGCTCCAGGGGGTCGGACACTGAAGCTTTCTTT.

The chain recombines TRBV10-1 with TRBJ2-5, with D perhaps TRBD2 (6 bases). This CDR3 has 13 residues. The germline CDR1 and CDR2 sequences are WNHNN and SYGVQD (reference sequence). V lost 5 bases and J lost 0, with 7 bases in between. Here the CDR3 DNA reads TGCGCCAGCAGTCCGGGGGACCAAGAGACCCAGTACTTC. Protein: CASSPGDQETQYF.

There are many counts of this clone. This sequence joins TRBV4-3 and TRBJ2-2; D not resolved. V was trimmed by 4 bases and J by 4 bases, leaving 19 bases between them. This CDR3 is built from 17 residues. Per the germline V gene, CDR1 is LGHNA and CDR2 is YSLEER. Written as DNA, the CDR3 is TGCGCCAGCAGCCCTAGGAGTGCGATTCAGAGCACCGGGGAGCTGTTTTTT. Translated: CASSPRSAIQSTGELFF.

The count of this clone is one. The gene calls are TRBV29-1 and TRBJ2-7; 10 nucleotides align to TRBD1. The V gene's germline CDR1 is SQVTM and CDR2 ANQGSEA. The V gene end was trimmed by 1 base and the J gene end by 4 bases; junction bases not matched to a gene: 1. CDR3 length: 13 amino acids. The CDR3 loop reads CSVEGTGGYEQYF. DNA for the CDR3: TGCAGCGTTGAAGGGACAGGGGGTTACGAGCAGTACTTC.

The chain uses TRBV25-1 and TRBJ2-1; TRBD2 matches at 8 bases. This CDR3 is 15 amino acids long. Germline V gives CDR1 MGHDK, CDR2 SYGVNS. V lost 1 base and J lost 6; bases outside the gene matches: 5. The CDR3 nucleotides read TGTGCCAGCAGTGAATTCAGCGGGAGAGGCAATGAGCAGTTCTTC. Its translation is CASSEFSGRGNEQFF. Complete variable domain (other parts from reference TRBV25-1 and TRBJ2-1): EADIYQTPRYLVIGTGKKITLECSQTMGHDKMYWYQQDPGMELHLIHYSYGVNSTEKGDLSSESTVSRIRTEHFPLTLESARPSHTSQYLCASSEFSGRGNEQFFGPGTRLTVL.

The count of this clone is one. The CDR3 loop is CASSLGGGDSGYTF. In nucleotides, the CDR3 is TGTGCCAGCAGCTTAGGGGGCGGGGATTCTGGCTACACCTTC. This rearrangement joins TRBV11-2 to TRBJ1-2; D perhaps matches TRBD1 (5 bases). Germline CDR1 is SGHAT and CDR2 is FQNNGV. The CDR3 totals 14 residues. V lost 1 base and J 7 bases, leaving 13 bases between the germline ends.

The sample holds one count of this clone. In DNA, the CDR3 is TGTGCCAGCAGTTTTCCACCCACAGGGCGAGATACGCAGTATTTT. It codes for CASSFPPTGRDTQYF. The chain links TRBV28 to TRBJ2-3; D perhaps matches TRBD1 (6 bases). This CDR3 contains 15 residues. Germline V gene lookup returns CDR1 MDHEN and CDR2 SYDVKM. Trimming pared 3 bases from V and 5 bases from J, leaving 15 bases between.

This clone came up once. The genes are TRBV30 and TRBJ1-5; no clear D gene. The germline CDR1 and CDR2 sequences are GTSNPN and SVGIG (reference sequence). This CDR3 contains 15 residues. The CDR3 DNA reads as TGTCCAATCGGACTGAGCGGACCCAGCAATCAGCCCCAGCATTTT. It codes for CPIGLSGPSNQPQHF.

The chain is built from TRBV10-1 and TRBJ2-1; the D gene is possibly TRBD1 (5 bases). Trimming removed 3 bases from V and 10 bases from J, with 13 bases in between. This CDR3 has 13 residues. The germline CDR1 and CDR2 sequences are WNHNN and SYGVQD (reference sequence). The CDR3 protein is CASSDQGVGEQFF. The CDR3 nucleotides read TGCGCCAGCAGTGATCAGGGCGTTGGGGAGCAGTTCTTC.

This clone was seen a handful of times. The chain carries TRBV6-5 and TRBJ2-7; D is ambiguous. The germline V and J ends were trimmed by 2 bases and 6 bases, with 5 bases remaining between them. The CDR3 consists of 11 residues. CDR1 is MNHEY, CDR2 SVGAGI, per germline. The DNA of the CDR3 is TGTGCCAGCAGTTACGGCGGCGAGCAGTACGTC. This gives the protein CASSYGGEQYV.

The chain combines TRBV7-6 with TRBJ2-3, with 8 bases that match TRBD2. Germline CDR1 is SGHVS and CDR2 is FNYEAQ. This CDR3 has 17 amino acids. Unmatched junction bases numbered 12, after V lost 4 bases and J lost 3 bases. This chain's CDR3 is CASSSRTSSRGTDTQYF. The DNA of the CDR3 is TGTGCCAGCAGCTCACGGACTAGCTCAAGGGGGACAGATACGCAGTATTTT.

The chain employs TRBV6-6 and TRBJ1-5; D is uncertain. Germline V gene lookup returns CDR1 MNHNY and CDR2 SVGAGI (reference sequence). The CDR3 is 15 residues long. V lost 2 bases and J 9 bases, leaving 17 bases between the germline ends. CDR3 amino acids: CASSYEPGALRPQHF. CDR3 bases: TGTGCCAGCAGTTACGAACCGGGAGCGCTAAGGCCCCAGCATTTT.

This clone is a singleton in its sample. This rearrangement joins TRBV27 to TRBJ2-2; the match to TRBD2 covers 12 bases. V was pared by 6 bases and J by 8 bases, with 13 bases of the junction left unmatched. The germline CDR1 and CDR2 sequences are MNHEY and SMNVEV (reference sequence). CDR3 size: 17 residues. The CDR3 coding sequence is TGTGCCAGCAGACGGACCCTAGCGGGAGGGCCGGGAGGGGAGCTGTTTTTT. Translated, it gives CASRRTLAGGPGGELFF.